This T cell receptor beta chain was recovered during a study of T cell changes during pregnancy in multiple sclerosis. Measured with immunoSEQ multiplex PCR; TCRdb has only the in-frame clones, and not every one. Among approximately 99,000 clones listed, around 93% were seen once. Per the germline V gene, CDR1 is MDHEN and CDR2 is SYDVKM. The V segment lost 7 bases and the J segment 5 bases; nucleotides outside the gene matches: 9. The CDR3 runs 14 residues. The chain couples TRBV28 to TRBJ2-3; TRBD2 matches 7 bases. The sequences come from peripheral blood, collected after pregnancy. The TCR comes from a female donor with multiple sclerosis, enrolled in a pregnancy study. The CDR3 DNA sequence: TGTGCCAGCACTGACGCGGGAGATAAAGATACGCAGTATTTT. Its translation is CASTDAGDKDTQYF.